This entry describes one T cell receptor (beta chain). Its target is not known. Germline CDR1 reads SGHRS; CDR2 reads YFSETQ. CDR3 length: 15 residues. Trimming left V 0 bases short and J 4 bases short, with 11 bases between. The source of the sample is a study of Ad26.COV2.S vaccination and SARS-CoV-2 variants. TCRdb keeps only in-frame clones here, not all; method: immunoSEQ multiplex PCR. The data contain about 100,000 clones, around 80% of them singletons. General study points: Analytic work on TCR breadth and depth might have understated the full extent of total T cell responses. Following vaccination, spike-specific CD8+ and CD4+ T cell responses reportedly exhibited substantial breadth. Ad26.COV2.S recipients had broader spike-specific TCRs (P = 0.0014). Comparable non-spike TCR breadth was observed in vaccine and placebo recipients.

Sample: peripheral blood, taken after recovery from COVID-19. This receptor was identified in a human donor who had recovered from COVID-19. The genes are TRBV5-1 and TRBJ1-3; perhaps TRBD1 as D (5 bases). CDR3 DNA sequence: TGCGCCAGCAGCTTGGACGGGACTCCAGGAAACACCATATATTTT. Encoded protein: CASSLDGTPGNTIYF. Combining the CDR3 with reference TRBV5-1 and TRBJ1-3 gives the whole variable domain KAGVTQTPRYLIKTRGQQVTLSCSPISGHRSVSWYQQTPGQGLQFLFEYFSETQRNKGNFPGRFSGRQFSNSRSEMNVSTLELGDSALYLCASSLDGTPGNTIYFGEGSWLTVV.